One and the same sample provided the 20 T cell receptor beta chains below, sequenced in a study of blood T cells in healthy people across ages. The second PCR ran roughly 7 to 12 cycles with a sample-barcoded 5' primer and J-beta primers. TCRdb analysed the 5' RACE reads with MiXCR anew, one entry per CDR3 protein. The sample consists of 1.5 million to 2 million distinct CDR3 sequences, 28% of them appearing once. The sample was blood. These receptors all stem from a woman younger than 45 in good health.

Remarks on this clonotype: Since a much larger clone is just one base distant, this may be a read error. Here the CDR3 DNA reads TGCAGTGCTCCAGGACTAGCGGGGGGGGCGCAGTACTTC. As protein: CSAPGLAGGAQYF. The chain combines TRBV20-1 with TRBJ2-4; 15 nucleotides line up with TRBD2. The germline gives CDR1 DFQATT, CDR2 SNEGSKA (reference sequence). Trimming at V came to 5 bases and at J to 13 bases, leaving 6 bases not matched to a gene. The CDR3 has 13 amino acids.

This clonotype was detected many times. The chain carries TRBV6-5 and TRBJ2-7; D unresolved. Germline CDR1 and CDR2: MNHEY and SVGAGI. The length of the CDR3 is 13 residues. Trimming took 2 bases from V and 6 from J, leaving 11 bases between them. This chain's CDR3 is CASSYSRLSEQYF. The CDR3 DNA is TGTGCCAGCAGTTACAGCAGGTTAAGCGAGCAGTACTTC.

This clonotype was seen a handful of times. CDR3 amino acids: CASSPSPGMEETQYF. The CDR3 region has the DNA TGTGCCAGCAGCCCCTCCCCGGGGATGGAAGAGACCCAGTACTTC. This sequence joins TRBV11-2 and TRBJ2-5; weak D call: TRBD2 (5 bases). The V end was cut by 5 bases, the J end by 3 bases, with 16 bases between. The CDR3 consists of 15 residues. Germline-derived CDR1 and CDR2 are SGHAT and FQNNGV.

This chain uses TRBV20-1 with TRBJ2-7; perhaps TRBD1 as D (6 bases). The CDR3 runs to 14 residues. V was pared by 3 bases and J by 0 bases, with 12 bases between. Looked up from germline, CDR1 is DFQATT and CDR2 is SNEGSKA (reference sequence). As DNA, the CDR3 is TGCAGTGCTAGCCGACAGGTAACCTCCTACGAGCAGTACTTC. Its translation is CSASRQVTSYEQYF.

This clonotype has at least ten counts. This chain uses TRBV29-1 with TRBJ2-1, with 8 bases identical to TRBD2. This CDR3 has 13 amino acids. Germline V gives CDR1 SQVTM, CDR2 ANQGSEA. Trimming removed 4 bases from V and 7 bases from J; junction bases left unmatched: 6. The CDR3 region has the DNA TGCAGCGTTGTACGGGAGGGATGGAATGAGCAGTTCTTC. The encoded protein is CSVVREGWNEQFF.

At least ten counts were recorded for this clonotype. The chain links TRBV20-1 to TRBJ2-5, with TRBD2 matching 8 bases. The CDR3 is made up of 14 amino acids. V dropped 3 bases and J dropped 3; count of bases not matched to a gene: 6. Germline V CDR1 and CDR2: DFQATT, SNEGSKA (reference sequence). CDR3 in amino acids: CSASGGALKETQYF. The CDR3 nucleotides are TGCAGTGCTAGCGGGGGGGCCCTTAAAGAGACCCAGTACTTC.

As for this clonotype: A read error may be the cause here, since a much bigger clone is one base away. This chain connects TRBV5-1 to TRBJ2-7, with a tentative D call TRBD2 (6 bases). With 4 bases removed from V and 0 bases from J, the gap between germline ends came to 17 bases. This CDR3 is 16 amino acids long. CDR1 is SGHRS and CDR2 is YFSETQ in the germline V gene. Here the CDR3 reads CASSPIAVRSSYEQYF. Here the CDR3 DNA reads TGCGCCAGCAGCCCTATAGCGGTGAGGAGCTCCTACGAGCAGTACTTC.

This clonotype was counted at least ten times. This chain joins TRBV7-9 and TRBJ2-4; perhaps D is TRBD1 or TRBD2 (6 bases each). Germline CDR1 is SEHNR and CDR2 is FQNEAQ (reference sequence). V shed 5 bases and J shed 2 bases, with 19 bases lying between them. This CDR3 is built from 17 residues. CDR3 coding DNA: TGTGCCAGCAGCCCAAGAGGAGGGGGGCGTACCAAAAACATTCAGTACTTC. Translating gives CASSPRGGGRTKNIQYF.

There are many counts of this clonotype. The DNA for the CDR3 is TGCAGTGCTCGACAGGGGGACTATGGCTACACCTTC. This translates into CSARQGDYGYTF. This chain links TRBV20-1 with TRBJ1-2; 9 bases line up with TRBD1. The CDR3 spans 12 residues. Germline V gene data show CDR1 as DFQATT and CDR2 as SNEGSKA (reference sequence). The V and J ends lost 5 bases and 3 bases, in that order; junction bases with no gene match: 1.

This chain uses TRBV5-1 with TRBJ2-1, with TRBD1 matching over 8 bases. The CDR3 spans 16 residues. The germline CDR1 and CDR2 sequences are SGHRS and YFSETQ. Trimming took 3 bases from V and 2 from J; bases not matched to a gene: 7. The CDR3 sequence: CASSYDGQGTYNEQFF. CDR3 bases: TGCGCCAGCAGCTACGACGGACAGGGAACCTACAATGAGCAGTTCTTC.

This clonotype appeared many times. V usage is TRBV12-3 or TRBV12-4 and J usage is TRBJ1-2; TRBD1 matches at 8 bases. Trimming at V came to 5 bases and at J to 6 bases, leaving 5 bases not matched to a gene. There are 13 residues in the CDR3. CDR3 DNA sequence: TGTGCCAGCAGTCCGACAGGGGAGGATGGCTACACCTTC. This encodes CASSPTGEDGYTF.

J is TRBJ2-7 and V is TRBV4-2; 9 nucleotides align to TRBD2. The CDR3 is 17 amino acids. V shed 0 bases and J 2 bases; nucleotides not matched to a gene: 8. CDR1 LGHNA and CDR2 YNFKEQ come from the germline V gene. CDR3 region: CASSQEGGLAGTYEQYF. CDR3 nucleotide sequence: TGTGCCAGCAGCCAAGAGGGGGGGCTAGCGGGAACCTACGAGCAGTACTTC.

The CDR3 reads CASSLSASSYNEQYF. The CDR3 DNA reads as TGTGCCAGCAGCTTAAGCGCCAGCTCCTACAATGAGCAGTACTTC. The gene calls are TRBV7-3 and TRBJ2-1; D ambiguous. Judging by the DNA end, TRBJ2-7 fits better; the J call may be wrong. Germline lookup yields CDR1 SGHTA and CDR2 FQGTGA. This CDR3 is 15 amino acids long.

The V gene is TRBV20-1, the J gene TRBJ2-4; D might be TRBD2 (5 bases). Germline-derived CDR1 and CDR2 are DFQATT and SNEGSKA (reference sequence). V was cut by 1 base and J by 1 base, with 14 bases left in between. The CDR3 runs 16 residues. The CDR3 DNA is TGCAGTGCTAGAGGGACGGCTTGGGAGGCCAAAAACATTCAGTACTTC. Translated: CSARGTAWEAKNIQYF.

This clonotype showed up many times. The chain couples TRBV7-9 to TRBJ2-1; TRBD2 agrees at 11 bases. CDR3 length equals 15 residues. Per germline, CDR1 SEHNR and CDR2 FQNEAQ (reference sequence). Losses at the gene ends were 1 base for V and 8 bases for J; bases not matched to a gene: 4. The CDR3 nucleotides are TGTGCCAGCAGCTTAGAGGGGACTAGCGGCGATGAGCAGTTCTTC. This translates into CASSLEGTSGDEQFF.

This chain links TRBV4-1 with TRBJ2-1; TRBD2 aligns across 7 bases. The CDR3 is 16 residues long. J was trimmed by 7 bases and V by 0 bases; bases with no gene match: 9. From germline, CDR1 is MGHRA and CDR2 YSYEKL. In DNA, the CDR3 is TGCGCCAGCAGCCAAGAGTTCCTTGTGGGGGGGAATGAGCAGTTCTTC. Translated, it gives CASSQEFLVGGNEQFF.

This clonotype was detected a few times. V gene TRBV10-3 combines with J gene TRBJ1-1, with 8 bases aligning to TRBD1. From germline, CDR1 is ENHRY and CDR2 SYGVKD. V dropped 10 bases and J dropped 4; count of bases not matched to a gene: 8. CDR3 length: 13 amino acids. For the CDR3, the DNA is TGTGCCACCACGGACAGGGAAGGCACTGAAGCTTTCTTT. This translates into CATTDREGTEAFF.

This clonotype was counted only a few times. The chain has TRBV20-1 and TRBJ1-5; tentatively, D is TRBD1 (5 bases). The CDR3 length is 19 residues. Trimming removed 3 bases at V and 1 base at J, with 25 bases between. Germline lookup yields CDR1 DFQATT and CDR2 SNEGSKA (reference sequence). Here the CDR3 DNA reads TGCAGTGCTAGTGGTCGTCGTACCAGGAGGGGATTGAGCAATCAGCCCCAGCATTTT. It yields the protein CSASGRRTRRGLSNQPQHF.

This clonotype was found many times. J is TRBJ1-2 and V is TRBV6-6; TRBD1 matches 7 bases. Germline V CDR1 and CDR2: MNHNY, SVGAGI (reference sequence). The J segment lost 2 bases and the V segment lost 4 bases, leaving 7 bases of the junction unmatched. CDR3 length: 15 amino acids. CDR3: CASSSDRGGNYGYTF. As DNA, the CDR3 is TGTGCCAGCAGTTCCGACAGAGGGGGCAACTATGGCTACACCTTC.

V usage is TRBV5-1 and J usage is TRBJ2-1; TRBD2 agrees at 7 bases. The V gene's germline CDR1 is SGHRS and CDR2 YFSETQ. The CDR3 is 15 residues long. V trimming: 1 base; J trimming: 8 bases; junction bases outside the gene matches: 9. DNA for the CDR3: TGCGCCAGCAGCTTGTATCGGACTAGTGCCGATGAGCAGTTCTTC. Protein: CASSLYRTSADEQFF.